The subject of this entry is one T cell receptor (beta chain). The antigen is not known. Some clones are missing from TCRdb's copy, which holds only in-frame ones; the method was immunoSEQ multiplex PCR. The top ten clones hold roughly 11% of a sample with about 180,000 clones, 88% of them seen once. This CDR3 spans 14 amino acids. With 3 bases removed from V and 5 bases from J, the gap between germline ends came to 13 bases. In germline, CDR1 is MNHNS, CDR2 SASEGT. Whether given at about 4 or about 12 weeks, second doses were pooled. The data were obtained in a study of T cell responses to AZD1222 COVID-19 vaccine. The study's findings and limits: Repertoires were obtained only post-peak T cell response. Clonal diversity may have been underestimated, and the donors were mostly white British, with more females than males.

The sequences come from peripheral blood, collected 28 days after the second AZD1222 dose. This sequence joins TRBV6-1 and TRBJ2-5; a weak D match, TRBD2 (6 bases). The TCR was taken from an adult who received the AZD1222 COVID-19 vaccine. CDR3 DNA sequence: TGTGCCAGCAGTGACCGGAGGGGTTGGGAGACCCAGTACTTC. It encodes CASSDRRGWETQYF.